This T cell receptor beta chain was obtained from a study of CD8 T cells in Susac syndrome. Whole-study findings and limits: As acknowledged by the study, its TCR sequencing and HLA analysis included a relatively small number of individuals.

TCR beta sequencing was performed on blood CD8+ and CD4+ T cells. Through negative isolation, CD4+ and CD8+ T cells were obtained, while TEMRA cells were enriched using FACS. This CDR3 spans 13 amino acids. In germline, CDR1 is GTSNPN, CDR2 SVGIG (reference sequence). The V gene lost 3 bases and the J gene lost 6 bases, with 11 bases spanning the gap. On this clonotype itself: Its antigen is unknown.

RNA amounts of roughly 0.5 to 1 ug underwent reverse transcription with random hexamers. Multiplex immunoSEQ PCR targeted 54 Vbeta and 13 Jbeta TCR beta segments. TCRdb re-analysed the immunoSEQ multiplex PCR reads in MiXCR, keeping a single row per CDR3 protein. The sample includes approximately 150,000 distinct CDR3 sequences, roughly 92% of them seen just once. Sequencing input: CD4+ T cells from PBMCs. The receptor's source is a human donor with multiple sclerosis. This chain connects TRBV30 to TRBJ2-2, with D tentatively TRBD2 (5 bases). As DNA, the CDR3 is TGTGCCTGGAGGACTAATTTTGCCGGGGAGCTGTTTTTT. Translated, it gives CAWRTNFAGELFF. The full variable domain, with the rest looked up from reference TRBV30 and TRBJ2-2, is SQTIHQWPATLVQPVGSPLSLECTVEGTSNPNLYWYRQAAGRGLQLLFYSVGIGQISSEVPQNLSASRPQDRQFILSSKKLLLSDSGFYLCAWRTNFAGELFFGEGSRLTVL.